This T cell receptor beta chain was recorded in a study of PD-1 blockade in classical Hodgkin lymphoma. Study-wide results and limits: Baseline TCR diversity was reportedly lower in newly diagnosed patients than healthy donors.

A remark on this clone: Its specificity is not known.

CDR3 size: 15 residues. The ends lost 8 bases at V and 4 bases at J; junction bases unmatched: 5. CDR1 is SNHLY, CDR2 FYNNEI, per germline. Specified time point: cycle 4 day 1 (C4D1), after 6 weeks of nivolumab. There was relapse after autologous stem cell transplantation in every patient, and there was variation in brentuximab vedotin exposure. Profiled with immunoSEQ multiplex PCR; TCRdb holds only in-frame clones, not every one. The sample has about 24,000 clones, roughly 80% seen once. The sequence was obtained from a human donor with classical Hodgkin lymphoma. V and J are TRBV2 and TRBJ2-6, with TRBD1 matching over 10 bases. This sample comprised peripheral blood mononuclear cells (PBMCs), obtained before the fourth cycle of nivolumab. CDR3 sequence reads: CASEGQGIGANVLTF. CDR3 sequence (DNA): TGTGCCAGCGAGGGACAGGGGATCGGGGCCAACGTCCTGACTTTC.